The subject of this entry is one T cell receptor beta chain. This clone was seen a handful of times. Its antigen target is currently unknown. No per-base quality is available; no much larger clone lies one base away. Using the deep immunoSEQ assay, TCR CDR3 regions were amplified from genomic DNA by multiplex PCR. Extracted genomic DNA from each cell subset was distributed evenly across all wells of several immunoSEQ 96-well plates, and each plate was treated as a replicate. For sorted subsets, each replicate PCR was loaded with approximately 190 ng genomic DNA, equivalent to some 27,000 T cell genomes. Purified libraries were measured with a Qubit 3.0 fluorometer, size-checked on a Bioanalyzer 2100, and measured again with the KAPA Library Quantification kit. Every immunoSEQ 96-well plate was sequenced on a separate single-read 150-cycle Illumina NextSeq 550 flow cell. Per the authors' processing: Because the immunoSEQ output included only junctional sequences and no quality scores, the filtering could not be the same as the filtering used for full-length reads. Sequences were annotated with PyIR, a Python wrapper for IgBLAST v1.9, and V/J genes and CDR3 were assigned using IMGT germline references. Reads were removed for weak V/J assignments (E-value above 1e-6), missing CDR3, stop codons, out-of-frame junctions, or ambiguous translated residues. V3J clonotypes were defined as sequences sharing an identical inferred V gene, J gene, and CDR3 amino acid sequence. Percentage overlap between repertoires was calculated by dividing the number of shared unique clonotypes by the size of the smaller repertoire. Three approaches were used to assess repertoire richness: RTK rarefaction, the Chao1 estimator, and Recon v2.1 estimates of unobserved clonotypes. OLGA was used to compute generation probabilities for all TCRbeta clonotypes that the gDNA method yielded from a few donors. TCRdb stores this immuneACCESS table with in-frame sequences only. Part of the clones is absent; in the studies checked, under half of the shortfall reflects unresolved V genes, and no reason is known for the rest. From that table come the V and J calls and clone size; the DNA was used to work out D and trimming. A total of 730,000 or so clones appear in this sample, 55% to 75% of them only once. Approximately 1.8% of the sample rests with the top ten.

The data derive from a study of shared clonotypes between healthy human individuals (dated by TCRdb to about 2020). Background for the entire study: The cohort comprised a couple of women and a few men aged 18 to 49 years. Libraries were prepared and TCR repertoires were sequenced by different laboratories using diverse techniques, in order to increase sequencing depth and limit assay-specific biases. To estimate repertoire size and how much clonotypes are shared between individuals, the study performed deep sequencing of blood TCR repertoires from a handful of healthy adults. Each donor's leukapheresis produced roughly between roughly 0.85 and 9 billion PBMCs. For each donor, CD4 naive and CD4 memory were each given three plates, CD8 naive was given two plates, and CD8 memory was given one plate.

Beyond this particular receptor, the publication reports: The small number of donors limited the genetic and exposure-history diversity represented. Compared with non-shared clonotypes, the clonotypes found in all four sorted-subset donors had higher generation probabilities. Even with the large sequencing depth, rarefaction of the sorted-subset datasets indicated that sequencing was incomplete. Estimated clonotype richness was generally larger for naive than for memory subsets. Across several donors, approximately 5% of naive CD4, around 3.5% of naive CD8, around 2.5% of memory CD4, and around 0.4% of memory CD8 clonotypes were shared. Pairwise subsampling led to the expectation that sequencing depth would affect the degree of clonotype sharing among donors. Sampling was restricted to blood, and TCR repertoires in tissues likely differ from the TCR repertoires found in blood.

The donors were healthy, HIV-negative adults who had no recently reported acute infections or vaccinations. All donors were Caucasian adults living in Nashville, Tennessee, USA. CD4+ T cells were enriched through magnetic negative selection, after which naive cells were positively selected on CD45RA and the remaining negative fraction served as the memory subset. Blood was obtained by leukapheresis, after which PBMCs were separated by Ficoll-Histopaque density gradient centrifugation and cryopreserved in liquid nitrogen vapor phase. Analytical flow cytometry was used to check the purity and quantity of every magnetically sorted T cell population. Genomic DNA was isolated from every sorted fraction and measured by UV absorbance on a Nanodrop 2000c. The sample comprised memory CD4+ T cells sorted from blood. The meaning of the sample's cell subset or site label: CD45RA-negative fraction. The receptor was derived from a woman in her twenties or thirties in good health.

The CDR3 reads as follows: CASSWAPDGTQYF. The DNA sequence is TGTGCCAGCAGTTGGGCCCCAGACGGGACCCAGTACTTC. Recombination connected TRBV28 to TRBJ2-5; a confident D gene designation cannot be given. There are 13 amino acids in the CDR3, from cysteine to phenylalanine inclusive. CDR3 DNA is the only sequence kept; it has 39 bases, read in frame from the first base. The V end loses 4 bases and the J end loses 7 bases, and a stretch of 13 bases separates them. According to the germline V gene, CDR1 reads MDHEN and CDR2 reads SYDVKM.